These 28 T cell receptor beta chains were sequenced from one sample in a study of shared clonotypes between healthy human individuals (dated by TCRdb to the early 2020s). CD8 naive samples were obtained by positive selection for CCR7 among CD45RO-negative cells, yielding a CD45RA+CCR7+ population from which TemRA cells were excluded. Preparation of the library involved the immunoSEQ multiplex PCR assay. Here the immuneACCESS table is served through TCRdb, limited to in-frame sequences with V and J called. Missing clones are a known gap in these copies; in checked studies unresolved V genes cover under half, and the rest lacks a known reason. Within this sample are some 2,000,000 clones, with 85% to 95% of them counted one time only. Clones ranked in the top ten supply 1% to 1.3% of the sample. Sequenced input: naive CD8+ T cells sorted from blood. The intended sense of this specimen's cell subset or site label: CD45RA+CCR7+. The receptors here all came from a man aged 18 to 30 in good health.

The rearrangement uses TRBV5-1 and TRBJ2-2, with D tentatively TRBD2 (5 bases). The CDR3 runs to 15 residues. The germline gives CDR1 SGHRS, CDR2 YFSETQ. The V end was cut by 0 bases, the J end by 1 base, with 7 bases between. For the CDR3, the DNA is TGCGCCAGCAGCTTGGCCGCGGGGAACACCGGGGAGCTGTTTTTT. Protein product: CASSLAAGNTGELFF.

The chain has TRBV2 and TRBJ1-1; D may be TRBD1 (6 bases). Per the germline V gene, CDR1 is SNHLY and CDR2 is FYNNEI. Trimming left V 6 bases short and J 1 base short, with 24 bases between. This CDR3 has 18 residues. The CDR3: CASSWDTEAKKENTEAFF. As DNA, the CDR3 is TGTGCCAGCAGCTGGGACACAGAGGCGAAAAAAGAGAACACTGAAGCTTTCTTT.

This chain's CDR3 is CSVPSTSGGLTDTQYF. The CDR3 DNA follows: TGCAGCGTTCCCTCGACTAGCGGGGGCCTCACAGATACGCAGTATTTT. This chain links TRBV29-1 with TRBJ2-3; 12 bases are shared with TRBD2. V lost 5 bases to trimming and J lost 2 bases; unmatched junction nucleotides: 8. CDR3 size: 16 residues. Germline CDR1 and CDR2: SQVTM and ANQGSEA.

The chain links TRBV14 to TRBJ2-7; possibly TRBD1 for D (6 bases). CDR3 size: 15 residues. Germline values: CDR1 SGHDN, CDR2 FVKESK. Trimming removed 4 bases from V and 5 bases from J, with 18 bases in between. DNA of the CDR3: TGTGCCAGCAGCCCCCCCCTAGGGGGTTCTGACGAGCAGTACTTC. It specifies CASSPPLGGSDEQYF.

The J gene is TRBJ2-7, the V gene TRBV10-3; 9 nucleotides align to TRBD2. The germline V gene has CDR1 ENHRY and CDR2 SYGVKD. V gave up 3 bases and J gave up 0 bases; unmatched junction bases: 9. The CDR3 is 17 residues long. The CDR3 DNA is TGTGCCATCAGTGATTTACTAGCGGGTATCAGCTCCTACGAGCAGTACTTC. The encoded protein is CAISDLLAGISSYEQYF.

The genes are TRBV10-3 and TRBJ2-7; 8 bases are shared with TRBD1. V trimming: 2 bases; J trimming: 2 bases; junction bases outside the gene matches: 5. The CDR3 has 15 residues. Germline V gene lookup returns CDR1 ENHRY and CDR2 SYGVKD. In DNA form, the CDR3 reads TGTGCCATCAGTGAGCCCGACAGGGGACCCTACGAGCAGTACTTC. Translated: CAISEPDRGPYEQYF.

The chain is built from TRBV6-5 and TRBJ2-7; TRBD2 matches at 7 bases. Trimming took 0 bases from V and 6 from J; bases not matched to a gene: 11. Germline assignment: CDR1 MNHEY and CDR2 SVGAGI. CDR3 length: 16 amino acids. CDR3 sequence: CASSYSKSGVGGEQYF. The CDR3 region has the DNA TGTGCCAGCAGTTACTCCAAAAGCGGGGTCGGGGGCGAGCAGTACTTC.

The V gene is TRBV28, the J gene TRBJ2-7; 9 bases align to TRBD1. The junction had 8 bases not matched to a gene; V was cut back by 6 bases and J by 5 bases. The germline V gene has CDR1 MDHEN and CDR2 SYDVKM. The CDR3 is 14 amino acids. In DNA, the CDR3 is TGTGCCAGCAGCTTTGCGGGACAGGGACACGAGCAGTACTTC. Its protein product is CASSFAGQGHEQYF. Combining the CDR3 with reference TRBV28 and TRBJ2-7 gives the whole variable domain DVKVTQSSRYLVKRTGEKVFLECVQDMDHENMFWYRQDPGLGLRLIYFSYDVKMKEKGDIPEGYSVSREKKERFSLILESASTNQTSMYLCASSFAGQGHEQYFGPGTRLTVT.

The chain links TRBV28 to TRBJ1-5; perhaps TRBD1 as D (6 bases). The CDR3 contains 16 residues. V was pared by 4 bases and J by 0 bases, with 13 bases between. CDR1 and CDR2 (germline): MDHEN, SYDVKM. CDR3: CASSSMTGNSNQPQHF. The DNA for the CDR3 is TGTGCCAGCAGTTCCATGACAGGAAATAGCAATCAGCCCCAGCATTTT.

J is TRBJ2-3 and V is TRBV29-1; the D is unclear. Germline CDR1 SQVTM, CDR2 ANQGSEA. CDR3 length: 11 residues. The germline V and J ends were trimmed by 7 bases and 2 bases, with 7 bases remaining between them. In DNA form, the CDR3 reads TGCAGCGGCGATTTCACAGATACGCAGTATTTT. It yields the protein CSGDFTDTQYF.

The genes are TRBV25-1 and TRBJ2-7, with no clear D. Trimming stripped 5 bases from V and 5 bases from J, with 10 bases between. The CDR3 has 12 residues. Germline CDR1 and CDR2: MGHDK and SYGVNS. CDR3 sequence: CASSYRLDEQYF. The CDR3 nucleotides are TGTGCCAGCAGTTATCGTTTGGACGAGCAGTACTTC.

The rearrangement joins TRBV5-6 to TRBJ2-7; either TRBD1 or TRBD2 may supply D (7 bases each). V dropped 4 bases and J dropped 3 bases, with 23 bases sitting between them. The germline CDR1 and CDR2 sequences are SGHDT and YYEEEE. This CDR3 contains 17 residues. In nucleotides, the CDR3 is TGTGCCAGCAGCCTTGGGACAGCGGGACACTTATTCTACGAGCAGTACTTC. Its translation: CASSLGTAGHLFYEQYF.

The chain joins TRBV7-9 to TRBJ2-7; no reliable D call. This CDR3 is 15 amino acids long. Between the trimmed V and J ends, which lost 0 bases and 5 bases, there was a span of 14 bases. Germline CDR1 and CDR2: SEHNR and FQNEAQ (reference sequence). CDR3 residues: CASSLAVTGFDEQYF. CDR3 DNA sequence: TGTGCCAGCAGCTTAGCGGTAACTGGATTCGACGAGCAGTACTTC.

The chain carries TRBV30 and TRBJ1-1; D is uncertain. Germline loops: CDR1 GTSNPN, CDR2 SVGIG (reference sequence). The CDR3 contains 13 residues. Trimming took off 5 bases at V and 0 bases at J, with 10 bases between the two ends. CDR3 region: CAWSQLMNTEAFF. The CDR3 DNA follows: TGTGCCTGGTCACAGCTTATGAACACTGAAGCTTTCTTT.

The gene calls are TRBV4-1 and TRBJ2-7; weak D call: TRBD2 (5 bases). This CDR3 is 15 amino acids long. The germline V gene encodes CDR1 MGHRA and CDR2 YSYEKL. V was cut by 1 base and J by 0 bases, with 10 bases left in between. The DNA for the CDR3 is TGCGCCAGCAGCCAAGGATCGGGGTACTCCTACGAGCAGTACTTC. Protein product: CASSQGSGYSYEQYF.

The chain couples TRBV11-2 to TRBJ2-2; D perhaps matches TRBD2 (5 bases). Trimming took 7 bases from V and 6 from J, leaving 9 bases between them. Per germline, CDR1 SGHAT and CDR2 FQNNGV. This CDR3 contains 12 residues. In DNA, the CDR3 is TGTGCCAGCACCCTCGGGGCCGGGGAGCTGTTTTTT. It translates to CASTLGAGELFF.

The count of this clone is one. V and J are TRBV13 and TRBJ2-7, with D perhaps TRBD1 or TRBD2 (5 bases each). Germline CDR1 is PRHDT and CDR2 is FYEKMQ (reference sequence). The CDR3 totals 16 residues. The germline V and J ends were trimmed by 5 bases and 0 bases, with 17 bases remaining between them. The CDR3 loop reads CASSLRTGGSSYEQYF. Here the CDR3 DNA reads TGTGCCAGCAGCCTTAGGACTGGGGGAAGCTCCTACGAGCAGTACTTC.

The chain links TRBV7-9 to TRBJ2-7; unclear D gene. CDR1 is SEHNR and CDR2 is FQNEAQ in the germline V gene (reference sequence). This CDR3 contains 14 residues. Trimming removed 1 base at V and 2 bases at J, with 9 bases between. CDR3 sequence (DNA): TGTGCCAGCAGCTTAGGGTCCTTAACCTACGAGCAGTACTTC. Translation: CASSLGSLTYEQYF.

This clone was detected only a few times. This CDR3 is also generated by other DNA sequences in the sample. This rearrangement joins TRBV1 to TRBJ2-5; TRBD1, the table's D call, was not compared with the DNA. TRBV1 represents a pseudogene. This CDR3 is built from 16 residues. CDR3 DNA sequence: TGCACCAGCAGCCAAGATCCGACAGGGCGTAAAGAGACCCAGTACTTC. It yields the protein CTSSQDPTGRKETQYF.

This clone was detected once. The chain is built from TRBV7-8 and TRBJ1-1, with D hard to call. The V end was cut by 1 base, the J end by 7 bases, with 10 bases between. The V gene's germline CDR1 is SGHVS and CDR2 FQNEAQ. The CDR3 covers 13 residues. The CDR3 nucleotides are TGTGCCAGCAGCTTAGAAGCGGGTGATGAAGCTTTCTTT. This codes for CASSLEAGDEAFF.

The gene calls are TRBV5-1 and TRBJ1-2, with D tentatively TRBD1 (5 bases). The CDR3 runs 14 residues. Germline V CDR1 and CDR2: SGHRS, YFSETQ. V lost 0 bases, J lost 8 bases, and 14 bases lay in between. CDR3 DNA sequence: TGCGCCAGCAGCTTGGGACAGCGAACCTGGGGCTACACCTTC. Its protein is CASSLGQRTWGYTF.

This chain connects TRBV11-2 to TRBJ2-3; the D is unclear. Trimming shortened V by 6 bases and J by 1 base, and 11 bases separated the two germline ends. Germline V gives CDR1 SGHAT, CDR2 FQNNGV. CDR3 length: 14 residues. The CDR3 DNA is TGTGCCAGCAGTCCCCTCGTAGGCACAGATACGCAGTATTTT. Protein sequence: CASSPLVGTDTQYF.

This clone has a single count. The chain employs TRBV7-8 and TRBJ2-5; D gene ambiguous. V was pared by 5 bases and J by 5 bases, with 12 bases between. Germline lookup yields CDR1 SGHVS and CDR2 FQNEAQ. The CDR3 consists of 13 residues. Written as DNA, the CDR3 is TGTGCCAGCAGCCTCGTAGCTGCTGAGACCCAGTACTTC. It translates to CASSLVAAETQYF.

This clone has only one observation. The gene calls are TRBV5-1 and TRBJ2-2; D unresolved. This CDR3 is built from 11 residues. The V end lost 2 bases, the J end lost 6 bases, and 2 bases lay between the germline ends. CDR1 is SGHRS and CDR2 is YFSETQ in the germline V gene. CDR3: CASSFPGELFF. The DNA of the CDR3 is TGCGCCAGCAGCTTCCCCGGGGAGCTGTTTTTT.

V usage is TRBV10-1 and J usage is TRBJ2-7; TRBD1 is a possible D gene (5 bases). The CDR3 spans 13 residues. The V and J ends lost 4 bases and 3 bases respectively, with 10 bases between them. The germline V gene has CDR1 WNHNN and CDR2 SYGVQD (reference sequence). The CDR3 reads CASSVRGVYEQYF. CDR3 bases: TGCGCCAGCAGTGTTAGGGGTGTCTACGAGCAGTACTTC.

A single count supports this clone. CDR3 nucleotide sequence: TGTGCCAGCAGCCACCAGGGGGCAACTGAAGCTTTCTTT. Protein sequence: CASSHQGATEAFF. The J gene is TRBJ1-1, the V gene TRBV11-2; 8 bases are a match to TRBD1. This CDR3 has 13 residues. The germline gives CDR1 SGHAT, CDR2 FQNNGV. V trimming: 5 bases; J trimming: 5 bases; junction bases outside the gene matches: 4.

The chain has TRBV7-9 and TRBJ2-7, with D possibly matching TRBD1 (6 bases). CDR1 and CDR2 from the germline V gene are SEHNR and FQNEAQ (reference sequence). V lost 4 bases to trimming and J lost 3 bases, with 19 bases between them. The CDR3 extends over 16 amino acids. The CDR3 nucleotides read TGTGCCAGCAGCTCTCCAGCAGGGGATTTTTTCTACGAGCAGTACTTC. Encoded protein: CASSSPAGDFFYEQYF.

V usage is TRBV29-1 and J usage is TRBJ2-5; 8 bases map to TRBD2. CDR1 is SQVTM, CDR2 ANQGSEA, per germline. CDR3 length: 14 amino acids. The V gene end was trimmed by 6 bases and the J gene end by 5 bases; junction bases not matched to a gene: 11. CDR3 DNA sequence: TGCAGCGTAGTAAGCGGGAGCTCAGGGGAGACCCAGTACTTC. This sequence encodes CSVVSGSSGETQYF.